Each of the 6 T cell receptor beta chains below was sequenced from the same sample in a study of blood T cell repertoires in COVID-19. Libraries were prepared by immunoSEQ multiplex PCR; TCRdb keeps only in-frame clonotypes and omits some of them. The repertoire includes 200,000 to 300,000 clones, about 89% of them detected once, and 8.5% to 10% sits in the top ten. The sequencing sample was made of peripheral blood. All receptors come from a man between 35 and 55 years old who had recovered from COVID-19.

The chain joins TRBV5-1 to TRBJ2-7; TRBD2 is a possible D gene (6 bases). V shed 4 bases and J shed 3 bases, with 17 bases lying between them. This CDR3 contains 15 residues. Germline V CDR1 and CDR2: SGHRS, YFSETQ. In DNA form, the CDR3 reads TGCGCCAGCAGCGCCAGTGGAGGGCGGAACTACGAGCAGTACTTC. As protein: CASSASGGRNYEQYF. Supplemented by reference TRBV5-1 and TRBJ2-7, the full variable domain reads KAGVTQTPRYLIKTRGQQVTLSCSPISGHRSVSWYQQTPGQGLQFLFEYFSETQRNKGNFPGRFSGRQFSNSRSEMNVSTLELGDSALYLCASSASGGRNYEQYFGPGTRLTVT.

The chain employs TRBV7-2 and TRBJ2-7; 11 bases agree with TRBD2. V dropped 4 bases and J dropped 4; count of bases not matched to a gene: 3. Germline lookup yields CDR1 SGHTA and CDR2 FQGNSA. This CDR3 has 14 residues. The CDR3 DNA sequence: TGTGCCAGCAGCTCTAGCGGGGGGTTGTACGAGCAGTACTTC. It is translated as CASSSSGGLYEQYF.

This chain connects TRBV5-1 to TRBJ2-3; maybe TRBD2 (5 bases). V was cut by 4 bases and J by 0 bases, with 15 bases left in between. CDR1 and CDR2 (germline): SGHRS, YFSETQ. The CDR3 totals 16 residues. The CDR3 is CASSVRSGRSTDTQYF. The CDR3 DNA reads TGCGCCAGCAGCGTCAGAAGCGGAAGGAGCACAGATACGCAGTATTTT.

This clone was observed a few times. This chain uses TRBV9 with TRBJ2-2, with 7 bases identical to TRBD2. Germline values: CDR1 SGDLS, CDR2 YYNGEE. The CDR3 is 18 residues long. The junction had 12 bases not matched to a gene; V was cut back by 3 bases and J by 1 base. The CDR3, as DNA: TGTGCCAGCAGCGAAGGACTAGGACGGTACAAGAACACCGGGGAGCTGTTTTTT. Translation gives CASSEGLGRYKNTGELFF.

This chain joins TRBV7-6 and TRBJ2-3, with a possible D match to TRBD2 (6 bases). Germline assignment: CDR1 SGHVS and CDR2 FNYEAQ. This CDR3 has 15 residues. Between the trimmed V and J ends, which lost 3 bases and 1 base, there was a span of 11 bases. CDR3 sequence (DNA): TGTGCCAGCAGCTTGGGCGGGGCCCGCACAGATACGCAGTATTTT. Translation gives CASSLGGARTDTQYF.

This clone occurred a few times. DNA for the CDR3: TGTGCCAGCAGTTTTTTTACTAGTTTAGGTAAACATACGCAGTATTTT. Its protein product is CASSFFTSLGKHTQYF. The chain combines TRBV28 with TRBJ2-3, with a possible D match to TRBD2 (5 bases). The germline CDR1 and CDR2 sequences are MDHEN and SYDVKM. V lost 3 bases, J lost 7 bases, and 20 bases lay in between. The CDR3 spans 16 residues. Full variable domain (rest looked up from reference TRBV28 and TRBJ2-3): DVKVTQSSRYLVKRTGEKVFLECVQDMDHENMFWYRQDPGLGLRLIYFSYDVKMKEKGDIPEGYSVSREKKERFSLILESASTNQTSMYLCASSFFTSLGKHTQYFGPGTRLTVL.